This TCR beta chain is drawn from a study of chemoradiotherapy in HPV16-positive cancers. About the research overall: Candidate HPV-specific clones and shared TCR motifs came from a couple of HPV16-positive patients.

Libraries were prepared by immunoSEQ multiplex PCR; TCRdb keeps only in-frame clonotypes and omits some of them. Of about 6,600 clones in the sample, over 70% were seen once. This clone appeared a single time. The target antigen is unknown. V was pared by 8 bases and J by 9 bases, with 6 bases of the junction left unmatched. The CDR3 is 11 amino acids. Germline assignment: CDR1 SGHAT and CDR2 FQNNGV. Repertoires were sampled repeatedly during chemoradiotherapy. Whole-study findings and limits: HPV-responsive T-cell expansion during chemoradiotherapy was linked to improved recurrence-free survival in HPV16-positive patients. Non-HPV-specific T cells did not expand in tumors during treatment, whereas candidate HPV-specific clones and E7-related motifs did.

Sequenced here: tumor tissue, sampled from a patient who underwent chemoradiotherapy. The gene calls are TRBV11-2 and TRBJ2-7, with 8 bases fitting TRBD1. The receptor's source is a human donor with HPV-associated anogenital cancer. The DNA for the CDR3 is TGTGCCAGCGGGGACGGGACAGGGCAGTACTTC. This codes for CASGDGTGQYF.